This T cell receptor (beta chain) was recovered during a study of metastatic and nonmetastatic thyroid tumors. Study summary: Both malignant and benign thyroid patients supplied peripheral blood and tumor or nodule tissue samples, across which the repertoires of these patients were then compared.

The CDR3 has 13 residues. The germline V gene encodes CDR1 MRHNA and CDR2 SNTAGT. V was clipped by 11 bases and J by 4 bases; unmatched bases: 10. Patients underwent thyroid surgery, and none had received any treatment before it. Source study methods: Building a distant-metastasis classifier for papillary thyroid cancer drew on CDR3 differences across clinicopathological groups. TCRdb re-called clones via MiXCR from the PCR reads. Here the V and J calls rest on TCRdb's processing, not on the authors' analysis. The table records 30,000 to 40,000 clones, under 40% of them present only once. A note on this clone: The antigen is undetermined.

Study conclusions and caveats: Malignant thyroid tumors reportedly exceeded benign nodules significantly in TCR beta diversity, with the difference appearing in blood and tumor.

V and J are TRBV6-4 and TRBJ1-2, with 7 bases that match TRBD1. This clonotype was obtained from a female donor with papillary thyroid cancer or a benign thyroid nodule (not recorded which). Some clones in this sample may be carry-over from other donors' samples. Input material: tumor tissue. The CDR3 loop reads CAGPRTGVYGYTF. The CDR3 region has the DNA TGTGCCGGGCCGAGGACAGGCGTCTATGGCTACACCTTC.